These T cell receptor beta chains were read from a single sample in a study of vaccination and CD4 T cells after COVID-19. One entry per CDR3 protein results from TCRdb running MiXCR on the PCR reads. The sample consists of 20,000 to 25,000 distinct CDR3 sequences, about 68% of them appearing once. For these receptors, no antigen is known. The sample taken for sequencing was CD4+ T cells from blood, cultured in vitro. The receptors stem from a human donor who had recovered from COVID-19. CDR3s include the opening cysteine and the closing phenylalanine or tryptophan. The D gene is left open where the match is weak. Clone size is stated in some rows and not others, as once, few, many or a class when expanded.

CDR3nt	CDR3aa	abundance	d_gene	v_gene	j_gene
TGTGCCAGCAGCCGTTTGGGGGACAGCTCCTACGAGCAGTACTTC	CASSRLGDSSYEQYF	-	TRBD1	TRBV7-9	TRBJ2-7
TGCAGTGCTAGAGATGGGACAGGGGGCGAGGGCTACACCTTC	CSARDGTGGEGYTF	few	TRBD1	TRBV20-1	TRBJ1-2
TGTGCCAGCAGTAAAAACAGGGGGCACAGCGAGCAGTACTTC	CASSKNRGHSEQYF	-	TRBD1	TRBV6-2/TRBV6-3	TRBJ2-7
TGTGCCAGCAGGGAGAACAGGGGTCAGGGCTACACCTTC	CASRENRGQGYTF	-	TRBD1	TRBV6-1	TRBJ1-2
TGTGCCAGCAGTGAATGGGGGCAAGAGACCCAGTACTTC	CASSEWGQETQYF	-	-	TRBV25-1	TRBJ2-5
TGTGCCACCAGCAGATTGGCAAAGAGAATGAACACTGAAGCTTTCTTT	CATSRLAKRMNTEAFF	-	-	TRBV15	TRBJ1-1
TGTGCCAGTAGGATGGATGCTAGCGGGAGAATAGGCGGGGAGCTGTTTTTT	CASRMDASGRIGGELFF	once	TRBD2	TRBV19	TRBJ2-2
TGTGCCAGCAGTGAACCCGGGGCACCGAAGACTGAAGCTTTCTTT	CASSEPGAPKTEAFF	-	-	TRBV6-4	TRBJ1-1
TGTGCCATCAGCCCCACGGACAGGGCGGAGACCCAGTACTTC	CAISPTDRAETQYF	-	TRBD1	TRBV10-3	TRBJ2-5
TGTGCCAGCAGCCAAGAGACAAGGAACACTGAAGCTTTCTTT	CASSQETRNTEAFF	few	-	TRBV14	TRBJ1-1
TGTGCCAGCAGCTTAGTCCATGAGCAAATCTTT	CASSLVHEQIF	few	-	TRBV7-8	TRBJ1-1
TGTGCCAGCAGCTCACAGGGGACGAACACTGAAGCTTTCTTT	CASSSQGTNTEAFF	-	TRBD1	TRBV7-2	TRBJ1-1
TGTGCCAGCAGTTTACGGTCCTCTGGGTATACTGAAGCTTTCTTT	CASSLRSSGYTEAFF	-	-	TRBV28	TRBJ1-1
TGTGCCAGCAGCTTGGGTAAGGGCCGCACGACAGATACGCAGTATTTT	CASSLGKGRTTDTQYF	-	-	TRBV11-3	TRBJ2-3
TGCAGTGCGGCGGCCTCTGGGGCCAACGTCCTGACTTTC	CSAAASGANVLTF	few	-	TRBV20-1	TRBJ2-6
TGCAGTGCTGCTAATCCGGGACAGGGGGGCGAGCAGTACTTC	CSAANPGQGGEQYF	-	TRBD1	TRBV20-1	TRBJ2-7
TGCAGTGCTAGCCCCGGATTCAACACTGAAGCTTTCTTT	CSASPGFNTEAFF	-	-	TRBV20-1	TRBJ1-1